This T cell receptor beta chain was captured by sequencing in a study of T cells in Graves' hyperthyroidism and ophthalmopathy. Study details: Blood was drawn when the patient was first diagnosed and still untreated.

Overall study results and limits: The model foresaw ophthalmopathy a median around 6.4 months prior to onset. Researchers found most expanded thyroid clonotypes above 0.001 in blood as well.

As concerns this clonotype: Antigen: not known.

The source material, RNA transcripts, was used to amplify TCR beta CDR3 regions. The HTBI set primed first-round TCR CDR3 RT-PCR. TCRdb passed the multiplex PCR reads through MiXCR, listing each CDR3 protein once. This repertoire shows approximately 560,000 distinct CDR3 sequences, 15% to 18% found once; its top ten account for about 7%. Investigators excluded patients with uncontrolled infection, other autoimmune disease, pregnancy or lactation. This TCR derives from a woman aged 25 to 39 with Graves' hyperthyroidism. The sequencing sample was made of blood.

For the CDR3, the DNA is TGTGCCAGCGAGAGGCAGGGTGAGGTATTTGGAAACACCATATATTTT. Translation gives CASERQGEVFGNTIYF. The chain employs TRBV9 and TRBJ1-3; D may be TRBD1 (5 bases). Trimming took 7 bases from V and 3 from J, leaving 20 bases between them. The CDR3 is 16 amino acids. Germline assignment: CDR1 SGDLS and CDR2 YYNGEE.